Here is one TCR beta chain with its context. Trimming took off 5 bases at V and 9 bases at J, with 20 bases between the two ends. Germline loops: CDR1 SGHTA, CDR2 FQGNSA. This CDR3 has 16 residues. The data stem from a study of blood T cells in healthy people across ages. Across the study: With template switching, about one barcoded beta molecule was captured per two T cells.

Caucasian individuals from Russia who were healthy and aged roughly 6 to 95 acted as donors. For the second PCR, which ran for roughly 7 to 11 cycles, a sample-barcoded 5' primer and a J-beta primer mix were used. TCRdb fed the 5' RACE reads into MiXCR, producing one record per CDR3 protein. The sample shows fewer than 1,000,000 distinct CDR3 sequences, under 45% of them seen only once. The V and J genes are TRBV7-2 and TRBJ1-6; no clear D gene. This TCR came from a man aged 60 to 75 in good health. The source material was blood. CDR3 nucleotide sequence: TGTGCCAGCAGCCCGTTGGGTGGCGCCGCTAGTTCACCCCTCCACTTT. As protein: CASSPLGGAASSPLHF. The variable domain in full, with the rest retrieved from reference TRBV7-2 and TRBJ1-6, is GAGVSQSPSNKVTEKGKDVELRCDPISGHTALYWYRQSLGQGLEFLIYFQGNSAPDKSGLPSDRFSAERTGGSVSTLTIQRTQQEDSAVYLCASSPLGGAASSPLHFGNGTRLTVT.